This entry lists 32 T cell receptor beta chains sequenced from one sample in a study of cytomegalovirus exposure and HLA in healthy donors. The study ran its PCR with 60 Vbeta and 13 Jbeta primers. Produced via immunoSEQ multiplex PCR; TCRdb's table is partial and in-frame only. The sample has about 140,000 clones; nearly 85% are singletons. Sequencing was performed on PBMCs. All receptors come from a male donor in good health and CMV-seronegative.

This chain links TRBV15 with TRBJ2-7; 8 bases match TRBD1. The CDR3 is made up of 12 amino acids. Losses at the gene ends were 9 bases for V and 5 bases for J; bases not matched to a gene: 6. Per germline, CDR1 LNHNV and CDR2 YYDKDF (reference sequence). The CDR3, as DNA: TGTGCCACAAGACAGGGGATCAACGAGCAGTACTTC. This encodes CATRQGINEQYF. Together with reference TRBV15 and TRBJ2-7, the CDR3 gives the full variable domain: DAMVIQNPRYQVTQFGKPVTLSCSQTLNHNVMYWYQQKSSQAPKLLFHYYDKDFNNEADTPDNFQSRRPNTSFCFLDIRSPGLGDTAMYLCATRQGINEQYFGPGTRLTVT.

The V and J genes are TRBV27 and TRBJ1-5, with D tentatively TRBD1 (6 bases). V was pared by 6 bases and J by 1 base, with 10 bases between. Germline loops: CDR1 MNHEY, CDR2 SMNVEV (reference sequence). The CDR3 length is 14 residues. CDR3 DNA sequence: TGTGCCAGCAGACAGGGAAAGAGCAATCAGCCCCAGCATTTT. Translated: CASRQGKSNQPQHF.

V and J are TRBV29-1 and TRBJ1-2; a weak D match, TRBD1 (5 bases). Trimming removed 7 bases at V and 7 bases at J, with 13 bases between. CDR1 is SQVTM and CDR2 is ANQGSEA in the germline V gene. The CDR3 is 11 residues long. The CDR3 protein is CSDQGAGGYTF. The CDR3 coding sequence is TGCAGCGACCAGGGCGCCGGTGGCTACACCTTC.

This clone was recorded a few times. This chain uses TRBV5-8 with TRBJ2-7; D might be TRBD2 (5 bases). From germline, CDR1 is SGHTS and CDR2 YDEGEE. The CDR3 is made up of 16 amino acids. The V gene lost 2 bases and the J gene lost 9 bases, with 24 bases spanning the gap. The CDR3 coding sequence is TGTGCCAGCAGCTTCACCCCCAGCGGCAGACCGCCAATGCAGTACTTC. It encodes CASSFTPSGRPPMQYF.

The chain uses TRBV4-1 and TRBJ2-7, with 12 bases identical to TRBD2. V lost 6 bases and J lost 4; bases outside the gene matches: 4. The germline V gene has CDR1 MGHRA and CDR2 YSYEKL. The CDR3 contains 14 residues. CDR3 in amino acids: CASSPGTSGYEQYF. CDR3 bases: TGCGCCAGCAGTCCGGGGACTAGCGGGTACGAGCAGTACTTC.

The chain recombines TRBV7-2 with TRBJ1-5; D ambiguous. Germline CDR1 SGHTA, CDR2 FQGNSA. V lost 1 base and J 3 bases, leaving 7 bases between the germline ends. The length of the CDR3 is 14 residues. This CDR3 reads CASSLGSINQPQHF. The DNA for the CDR3 is TGTGCCAGCAGCTTAGGGTCTATCAATCAGCCCCAGCATTTT.

V gene TRBV7-9 combines with J gene TRBJ2-7; tentative D call: TRBD1 (6 bases). Germline CDR1 reads SEHNR; CDR2 reads FQNEAQ (reference sequence). This CDR3 comprises 15 residues. The V end lost 3 bases, the J end lost 7 bases, and 19 bases lay between the germline ends. CDR3 in DNA: TGTGCCAGCAGCTTTACAGGGCGGTCAGACGGGGAGCAGTACTTC. Its translation: CASSFTGRSDGEQYF.

The chain couples TRBV6-4 to TRBJ2-3; 10 nucleotides agree with TRBD2. J lost 3 bases, V lost 6 bases, and 6 bases had no gene match. The CDR3 extends over 15 amino acids. Germline-derived CDR1 and CDR2 are MRHNA and SNTAGT. CDR3 amino acids: CASSQSSGSTDTQYF. The DNA for the CDR3 is TGTGCCAGCAGCCAATCTAGCGGGAGTACAGATACGCAGTATTTT.

The genes are TRBV7-2 and TRBJ2-7, with TRBD2 matching over 8 bases. Trimming took 8 bases from V and 7 from J; bases not matched to a gene: 13. CDR1 is SGHTA and CDR2 is FQGNSA in the germline V gene. The CDR3 consists of 14 residues. DNA of the CDR3: TGTGCCAGCGGGTCCGGGACTAGGTCAACAGAGCAGTACTTC. This sequence encodes CASGSGTRSTEQYF.

The rearrangement joins TRBV28 to TRBJ1-6; D perhaps matches TRBD1 (6 bases). The CDR3 contains 14 residues. V was pared by 3 bases and J by 8 bases, with 11 bases between. From germline, CDR1 is MDHEN and CDR2 SYDVKM. The CDR3 loop reads CASSFPDRYSPLHF. CDR3 bases: TGTGCCAGCAGTTTCCCGGACAGATATTCACCCCTCCACTTT.

This chain connects TRBV6-5 to TRBJ1-5; D unresolved. The V gene's germline CDR1 is MNHEY and CDR2 SVGAGI. The V end was cut by 2 bases, the J end by 0 bases, with 5 bases between. This CDR3 comprises 14 residues. The CDR3 nucleotides are TGTGCCAGCAGTTACCGTTCTAGCAATCAGCCCCAGCATTTT. Translating it yields CASSYRSSNQPQHF.

This clone showed up just a few times. The rearrangement links TRBV18 to TRBJ1-5; D not resolved. Germline-derived CDR1 and CDR2 are KGHSH and LQKENI. This CDR3 contains 13 residues. Trimming left V 2 bases short and J 7 bases short, with 9 bases between. As DNA, the CDR3 is TGTGCCAGCTCACCAAAGGGCGGGCAGCCCCAGCATTTT. It encodes CASSPKGGQPQHF.

The V and J genes are TRBV5-1 and TRBJ2-2, with TRBD1 as a possible D gene (6 bases). The germline CDR1 and CDR2 sequences are SGHRS and YFSETQ. This CDR3 has 16 residues. V was cut by 1 base and J by 8 bases, with 18 bases left in between. The CDR3 nucleotides read TGCGCCAGCAGCTTGCAGGGGCCAGCTAAGGGAGGGGAGCTGTTTTTT. It yields the protein CASSLQGPAKGGELFF.

This chain joins TRBV28 and TRBJ2-7; possibly TRBD1 for D (7 bases). Germline V gives CDR1 MDHEN, CDR2 SYDVKM. The CDR3 is made up of 15 amino acids. V gave up 4 bases and J gave up 5 bases, with 18 bases separating them. The CDR3 bases are TGTGCCAGCAGTTACCCCCAGGGGGGCAAGGACGAGCAGTACTTC. It translates to CASSYPQGGKDEQYF. The variable domain in full, completed from reference TRBV28 and TRBJ2-7, reads DVKVTQSSRYLVKRTGEKVFLECVQDMDHENMFWYRQDPGLGLRLIYFSYDVKMKEKGDIPEGYSVSREKKERFSLILESASTNQTSMYLCASSYPQGGKDEQYFGPGTRLTVT.

The rearrangement joins TRBV27 to TRBJ2-7, with D maybe TRBD2 (5 bases). The germline CDR1 and CDR2 sequences are MNHEY and SMNVEV (reference sequence). This CDR3 contains 15 residues. V was trimmed by 6 bases and J by 1 base, leaving 16 bases between them. CDR3 in DNA: TGTGCCAGCAGATACCTCGGCGGACTTTCCTACGAGCAGTACTTC. The encoded protein is CASRYLGGLSYEQYF.

This clone was counted between two and nine times. The V gene is TRBV27, the J gene TRBJ1-5, with 7 nucleotides matching TRBD1. CDR3 length equals 15 residues. V gave up 5 bases and J gave up 6 bases; unmatched junction bases: 10. Germline CDR1 and CDR2: MNHEY and SMNVEV (reference sequence). The CDR3 reads CASSPGTDASQPQHF. CDR3 coding DNA: TGTGCCAGCAGTCCCGGGACAGATGCTTCTCAGCCCCAGCATTTT.

This chain connects TRBV20-1 to TRBJ2-1; D is unresolved. The CDR3 is 11 residues long. V was pared by 6 bases and J by 6 bases, with 9 bases between. Germline values: CDR1 DFQATT, CDR2 SNEGSKA (reference sequence). The CDR3 loop reads CSAGDVNEQFF. CDR3 nucleotides: TGCAGTGCCGGAGATGTCAATGAGCAGTTCTTC.

The CDR3 DNA follows: TGTGCCAGCAGTGACCGGGAAAAGAGTCAGCCCCAGCATTTT. This translates into CASSDREKSQPQHF. The J gene is TRBJ1-5, the V gene TRBV6-5; D remains ambiguous. The V end lost 5 bases, the J end lost 6 bases, and 14 bases lay between the germline ends. The CDR3 has 14 residues. CDR1 MNHEY and CDR2 SVGAGI come from the germline V gene.

This sequence joins TRBV29-1 and TRBJ2-7; 10 nucleotides line up with TRBD1. The CDR3 sequence is 15 residues long. V gave up 6 bases and J gave up 7 bases; unmatched junction bases: 15. CDR1 and CDR2 from the germline V gene are SQVTM and ANQGSEA. The CDR3 protein is CSVVLSGQGTWEQYF. The CDR3 nucleotides read TGCAGCGTAGTACTTTCGGGACAGGGGACTTGGGAGCAGTACTTC.

The chain carries TRBV29-1 and TRBJ2-7; the match to TRBD1 covers 12 bases. The germline V gene has CDR1 SQVTM and CDR2 ANQGSEA. CDR3 size: 14 residues. Unmatched junction bases numbered 7, after V lost 6 bases and J lost 4 bases. The CDR3 nucleotides read TGCAGCGTCGTTCCGGGACAGGGGGCTTACGAGCAGTACTTC. This gives the protein CSVVPGQGAYEQYF.

The chain joins TRBV21-1 to TRBJ2-2; no check of the table's D call, TRBD1, against the DNA was made. TRBV21-1 is a pseudogene segment. The CDR3 covers 17 residues. CDR3 in DNA: TGTGCCAGCAGCAAGTGGGCGTGGGCAGTTGACACCGGGGAGCTGTTTTTT. Translating gives CASSKWAWAVDTGELFF.

V is TRBV4-2 and J is TRBJ1-4; weak D call: TRBD1 (5 bases). This CDR3 is built from 15 residues. Germline V CDR1 and CDR2: LGHNA, YNFKEQ. V was clipped by 6 bases and J by 0 bases, with 11 bases between them. The CDR3 loop reads CASRGSDTTNEKLFF. The CDR3 DNA is TGTGCCAGCAGGGGGTCGGACACAACTAATGAAAAACTGTTTTTT.

The chain uses TRBV18 and TRBJ2-5; 9 nucleotides align to TRBD1. The DNA end is more similar to TRBJ2-7, so the J call may be wrong. Looked up from germline, CDR1 is KGHSH and CDR2 is LQKENI. CDR3 length equals 16 residues. The CDR3, as DNA: TGTGCCAGCTCACTTACGTCCGGGACAGGGCACAACGAGCAGTACTTC. Encoded protein: CASSLTSGTGHNEQYF.

This clone showed up just a few times. This chain uses TRBV7-6 with TRBJ1-1, with D unresolved. Trimming removed 5 bases from V and 0 bases from J, with 7 bases in between. CDR3 size: 13 residues. From germline, CDR1 is SGHVS and CDR2 FNYEAQ. The CDR3, as DNA: TGTGCCAGCAGCCTCCAGATGAACACTGAAGCTTTCTTT. It is translated as CASSLQMNTEAFF.

The gene calls are TRBV2 and TRBJ2-5, with TRBD1 matching 11 bases. V lost 4 bases and J lost 5; bases outside the gene matches: 6. The CDR3 spans 15 residues. Per germline, CDR1 SNHLY and CDR2 FYNNEI. Here the CDR3 reads CASSGGQGATETQYF. CDR3 DNA: TGTGCCAGCAGTGGTGGACAGGGGGCTACGGAGACCCAGTACTTC. Based on the CDR3 plus reference TRBV2 and TRBJ2-5, the full variable domain is EPEVTQTPSHQVTQMGQEVILRCVPISNHLYFYWYRQILGQKVEFLVSFYNNEISEKSEIFDDQFSVERPDGSNFTLKIRSTKLEDSAMYFCASSGGQGATETQYFGPGTRLLVL.

The V call is TRBV2, the J call TRBJ2-5, with a weak D call TRBD1 (6 bases). Germline CDR1 and CDR2: SNHLY and FYNNEI. V lost 8 bases and J lost 1, with 8 bases in between. The CDR3 is made up of 12 amino acids. The DNA of the CDR3 is TGTGCCAGCCGGACAGTCCAAGAGACCCAGTACTTC. Protein product: CASRTVQETQYF.

The chain is built from TRBV9 and TRBJ2-5; TRBD2 matches at 11 bases. In germline, CDR1 is SGDLS, CDR2 YYNGEE. The length of the CDR3 is 18 residues. V shed 0 bases and J 0 bases; nucleotides not matched to a gene: 7. The CDR3 bases are TGTGCCAGCAGCGTAGTGACTAGCGGGACAATGTACCAAGAGACCCAGTACTTC. It yields the protein CASSVVTSGTMYQETQYF. The whole variable domain, filled in from reference TRBV9 and TRBJ2-5, reads DSGVTQTPKHLITATGQRVTLRCSPRSGDLSVYWYQQSLDQGLQFLIQYYNGEERAKGNILERFSAQQFPDLHSELNLSSLELGDSALYFCASSVVTSGTMYQETQYFGPGTRLLVL.

The V and J genes are TRBV6-1 and TRBJ2-1, with D hard to call. CDR3 size: 15 residues. Germline CDR1 is MNHNS and CDR2 is SASEGT. V lost 4 bases, J lost 0 bases, and 10 bases lay in between. CDR3 amino acids: CASSAQYHSYNEQFF. As DNA, the CDR3 is TGTGCCAGCAGTGCCCAGTACCACTCCTACAATGAGCAGTTCTTC.

This chain links TRBV28 with TRBJ1-2; 7 bases match TRBD1. J lost 9 bases, V lost 6 bases, and 7 bases had no gene match. Germline V lookup: CDR1 MDHEN, CDR2 SYDVKM. The CDR3 extends over 12 amino acids. For the CDR3, the DNA is TGTGCCAGCAGAACTTTACAGGGGAGCTACACCTTC. Translated, it gives CASRTLQGSYTF.

The chain recombines TRBV18 with TRBJ2-3; no reliable D call. The CDR3 extends over 18 amino acids. V lost 0 bases to trimming and J lost 0 bases, with 16 bases between them. Per the germline V gene, CDR1 is KGHSH and CDR2 is LQKENI. The CDR3 reads CASSPPLRPTISTDTQYF. The CDR3 DNA reads as TGTGCCAGCTCACCACCGTTGAGGCCCACTATTAGCACAGATACGCAGTATTTT.

The V call is TRBV6-5, the J call TRBJ2-3; 7 bases match TRBD1. The CDR3 runs to 15 residues. The germline gives CDR1 MNHEY, CDR2 SVGAGI. The V and J ends lost 4 bases and 2 bases, in that order; junction bases with no gene match: 6. The CDR3 DNA reads TGTGCCAGCAGTTTCTTGGGACAGATCACAGATACGCAGTATTTT. Its translation: CASSFLGQITDTQYF.

In this sample, this clone turned up a few times. J is TRBJ2-2 and V is TRBV5-1; TRBD2 matches at 8 bases. With 4 bases clipped from V and 6 bases from J, the junction kept 2 bases outside the gene matches. The CDR3 is made up of 13 amino acids. Germline values: CDR1 SGHRS, CDR2 YFSETQ. CDR3 nucleotides: TGCGCCAGCAGCCGGGGGGGGCCCGGGGAGCTGTTTTTT. Encoded protein: CASSRGGPGELFF. The variable domain in full, with the rest retrieved from reference TRBV5-1 and TRBJ2-2, is KAGVTQTPRYLIKTRGQQVTLSCSPISGHRSVSWYQQTPGQGLQFLFEYFSETQRNKGNFPGRFSGRQFSNSRSEMNVSTLELGDSALYLCASSRGGPGELFFGEGSRLTVL.